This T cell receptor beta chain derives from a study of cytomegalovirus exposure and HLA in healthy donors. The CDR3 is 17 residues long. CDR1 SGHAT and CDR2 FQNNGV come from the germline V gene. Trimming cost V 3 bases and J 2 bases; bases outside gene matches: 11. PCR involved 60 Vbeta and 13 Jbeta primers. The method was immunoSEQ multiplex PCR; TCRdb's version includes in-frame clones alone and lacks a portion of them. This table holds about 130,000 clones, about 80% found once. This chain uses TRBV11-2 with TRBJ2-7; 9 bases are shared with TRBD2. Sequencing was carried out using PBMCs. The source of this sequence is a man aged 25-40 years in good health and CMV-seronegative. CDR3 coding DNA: TGTGCCAGCAGCTTGAATACGGGACTAGCAGTAACCTACGAGCAGTACTTC. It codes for CASSLNTGLAVTYEQYF.